The 24 T cell receptor beta chains in this list originate from one sample, sequenced in a study of technical replicates of blood from a few donors. The repertoire was sequenced with immunoSEQ multiplex PCR; TCRdb's copy has only in-frame clones and lacks some. The sample holds tens of thousands of clones; about 93% are singletons and the top ten take approximately 0.3%. The specimen was T cells isolated from PBMCs. The receptors originated from a human donor in good health.

This clone has a single count. The V and J genes are TRBV5-1 and TRBJ2-6; D call uncertain. V lost 1 base to trimming and J lost 0 bases, with 23 bases between them. Germline-derived CDR1 and CDR2 are SGHRS and YFSETQ. The CDR3 has 21 residues. The CDR3 bases are TGCGCCAGCAGCTTGTTTGGTAACAGATCGAACCCAGGCTCTGGGGCCAACGTCCTGACTTTC. Translating it yields CASSLFGNRSNPGSGANVLTF.

This clone appeared once. The chain recombines TRBV27 with TRBJ1-2; a possible D gene is TRBD1 (5 bases). The germline V gene encodes CDR1 MNHEY and CDR2 SMNVEV (reference sequence). The length of the CDR3 is 13 residues. V dropped 3 bases and J dropped 8 bases, with 13 bases sitting between them. The CDR3 DNA reads as TGTGCCAGCAGTTTGGGACCAGGGAGGGGCTACACCTTC. Translating it yields CASSLGPGRGYTF.

J is TRBJ2-6 and V is TRBV27; D not resolved. This CDR3 has 20 amino acids. The germline V and J ends were trimmed by 6 bases and 0 bases, with 24 bases remaining between them. Germline loops: CDR1 MNHEY, CDR2 SMNVEV (reference sequence). Written as DNA, the CDR3 is TGTGCCAGCAGAAGCCCGGCGTACAGAATGCATGCCTCTGGGGCCAACGTCCTGACTTTC. Protein product: CASRSPAYRMHASGANVLTF.

The rearrangement links TRBV7-2 to TRBJ2-1; D not certain. There are 16 residues in the CDR3. V was shortened by 2 bases and J by 2 bases, with 13 bases between the two germline ends. CDR1 and CDR2 (germline): SGHTA, FQGNSA. The CDR3 sequence: CASSLFVSVTYNEQFF. The CDR3 DNA is TGTGCCAGCAGCTTATTTGTAAGCGTCACCTACAATGAGCAGTTCTTC.

The V and J genes are TRBV29-1 and TRBJ1-1, with a possible D match to TRBD1 (6 bases). The V and J ends lost 6 bases and 2 bases respectively, with 16 bases between them. The CDR3 is made up of 14 amino acids. The germline V gene has CDR1 SQVTM and CDR2 ANQGSEA. This CDR3 is CSVGSHRANTEAFF. CDR3 sequence (DNA): TGCAGCGTGGGATCACACAGGGCAAACACTGAAGCTTTCTTT. Based on the CDR3 plus reference TRBV29-1 and TRBJ1-1, the full variable domain is SAVISQKPSRDICQRGTSLTIQCQVDSQVTMMFWYRQQPGQSLTLIATANQGSEATYESGFVIDKFPISRPNLTFSTLTVSNMSPEDSSIYLCSVGSHRANTEAFFGQGTRLTVV.

J is TRBJ2-7 and V is TRBV11-3; D gene unclear. This CDR3 has 14 amino acids. Germline CDR1 SGHNT, CDR2 YENEEA. V lost 0 bases and J lost 2, with 8 bases in between. The CDR3 DNA sequence: TGTGCCAGCAGCTTAGATTTTAGAGCCTACGAGCAGTACTTC. Translated: CASSLDFRAYEQYF.

The gene calls are TRBV7-3 and TRBJ1-1, with D possibly being TRBD1 (5 bases). Deletions cut 4 bases from V and 4 bases from J, with 19 bases between. Germline-derived CDR1 and CDR2 are SGHTA and FQGTGA. This CDR3 is built from 16 residues. CDR3 amino acids: CASSSQPQGTGTEAFF. CDR3 in DNA: TGTGCCAGCAGCTCCCAGCCCCAGGGTACCGGCACTGAAGCTTTCTTT.

The CDR3 DNA follows: TGTGCCAGCAGCCCGGTTGGAGTCGCTTATGGCTACACCTTC. Translated, it gives CASSPVGVAYGYTF. The chain couples TRBV28 to TRBJ1-2, with D uncertain. Looked up from germline, CDR1 is MDHEN and CDR2 is SYDVKM. The V and J ends lost 6 bases and 5 bases respectively, with 16 bases between them. CDR3 length equals 14 residues.

The V and J genes are TRBV7-9 and TRBJ1-1; D is uncertain. CDR1 is SEHNR and CDR2 is FQNEAQ in the germline V gene (reference sequence). V gave up 3 bases and J gave up 6 bases, with 11 bases separating them. There are 13 residues in the CDR3. The CDR3 bases are TGTGCCAGCAGCTTCCCCGGTCGCTCTGAAGCTTTCTTT. Encoded protein: CASSFPGRSEAFF.

The chain employs TRBV11-2 and TRBJ2-7, with D possibly being TRBD2 (5 bases). Trimming stripped 5 bases from V and 6 bases from J, with 17 bases between. The CDR3 runs 14 residues. CDR1 and CDR2 from the germline V gene are SGHAT and FQNNGV. The CDR3 region is CASSPSTPRGEQYF. The CDR3 region has the DNA TGTGCCAGCAGCCCCTCAACCCCCCGGGGCGAGCAGTACTTC.

This clone was recorded once. V is TRBV25-1 and J is TRBJ2-1; 9 nucleotides line up with TRBD2. The CDR3 runs to 16 residues. Germline trimming cut 2 bases from V and 7 bases from J; bases unmatched to any gene: 9. Germline CDR1 is MGHDK and CDR2 is SYGVNS. In DNA form, the CDR3 reads TGTGCCAGCAGTGAAGCGGGAGGGCAGAGGAGGAATGAGCAGTTCTTC. Translation gives CASSEAGGQRRNEQFF.

V gene TRBV9 combines with J gene TRBJ1-3; perhaps TRBD1 as D (5 bases). This CDR3 is built from 15 residues. V gave up 3 bases and J gave up 1 base, with 11 bases separating them. CDR1 and CDR2 (germline): SGDLS, YYNGEE. In DNA form, the CDR3 reads TGTGCCAGCAGCGGGGTGGAGGGGTCTGGAAACACCATATATTTT. Its translation: CASSGVEGSGNTIYF.

This sequence joins TRBV5-4 and TRBJ1-4; 8 bases agree with TRBD1. The CDR3 extends over 14 amino acids. Trimming cost V 4 bases and J 9 bases; bases outside gene matches: 8. Per germline, CDR1 SGHNT and CDR2 YYREEE (reference sequence). Written as DNA, the CDR3 is TGTGCCAGCAGCCGGGACAGGTCTTTTCAAAAACTGTTTTTT. Amino acids: CASSRDRSFQKLFF.

The chain links TRBV9 to TRBJ2-1, with 8 nucleotides matching TRBD1. CDR3 length equals 16 residues. The ends lost 0 bases at V and 1 base at J; junction bases unmatched: 3. The germline gives CDR1 SGDLS, CDR2 YYNGEE. The CDR3 DNA follows: TGTGCCAGCAGCGTAGATGACAGGGGATCCTACAATGAGCAGTTCTTC. This translates into CASSVDDRGSYNEQFF. The full variable domain, in which reference TRBV9 and TRBJ2-1 provide the parts outside the CDR3, is DSGVTQTPKHLITATGQRVTLRCSPRSGDLSVYWYQQSLDQGLQFLIQYYNGEERAKGNILERFSAQQFPDLHSELNLSSLELGDSALYFCASSVDDRGSYNEQFFGPGTRLTVL.

A remark on this clone: Relative to the germline gene, one junction end is altered; a read error may explain this. The genes are TRBV5-4 and TRBJ1-2; 7 positions match TRBD1. The CDR3 loop spans 12 amino acids. Per germline, CDR1 SGHNT and CDR2 YYREEE (reference sequence). The CDR3 coding sequence is TGTGCCAGCAGCTTAACGGGACAGCTTGAAAACTTC. This sequence encodes CASSLTGQLENF. Filled out from reference TRBV5-4 and TRBJ1-2, the complete variable domain reads ETGVTQSPTHLIKTRGQQVTLRCSSQSGHNTVSWYQQALGQGPQFIFQYYREEENGRGNFPPRFSGLQFPNYSSELNVNALELDDSALYLCASSLTGQLENFGSGTRLTVV.

In its sample, this clone was seen once. This chain connects TRBV10-3 to TRBJ1-2; 7 nucleotides match TRBD1. This CDR3 region has 13 residues. Germline trimming cut 8 bases from V and 0 bases from J; bases unmatched to any gene: 3. CDR1 is ENHRY, CDR2 SYGVKD, per germline. CDR3 DNA: TGTGCCATCGGAGGGACAGCTAACTATGGCTACACCTTC. This gives the protein CAIGGTANYGYTF.

The chain uses TRBV4-1 and TRBJ2-7; D is possibly TRBD2 (5 bases). This CDR3 is built from 14 residues. The germline CDR1 and CDR2 sequences are MGHRA and YSYEKL. V gave up 1 base and J gave up 2 bases, with 9 bases separating them. The CDR3 region has the DNA TGCGCCAGCAGCCAAGTCGAGGGAACCTACGAGCAGTACTTC. Translation: CASSQVEGTYEQYF.

This clone is a singleton in its sample. This chain connects TRBV19 to TRBJ2-5, with 8 nucleotides matching TRBD2. The CDR3 has 16 amino acids. Germline V gene data show CDR1 as LNHDA and CDR2 as SQIVND (reference sequence). Germline trimming cut 6 bases from V and 0 bases from J; bases unmatched to any gene: 9. The CDR3 here is CASSFLSGAYQETQYF. The CDR3 region has the DNA TGTGCCAGTAGCTTTCTTAGCGGGGCCTACCAAGAGACCCAGTACTTC.

The rearrangement joins TRBV5-6 to TRBJ1-3; D not resolved. Germline-derived CDR1 and CDR2 are SGHDT and YYEEEE. Trimming cost V 4 bases and J 0 bases, with 11 bases left between them. This CDR3 has 15 amino acids. The chain's CDR3 is CASSPRQSSGNTIYF. The CDR3 bases are TGTGCCAGCAGCCCTAGGCAATCCTCTGGAAACACCATATATTTT.

V usage is TRBV28 and J usage is TRBJ2-7; TRBD1 is a possible D gene (5 bases). This CDR3 is built from 13 residues. The V and J ends lost 6 bases and 6 bases respectively, with 15 bases between them. In germline, CDR1 is MDHEN, CDR2 SYDVKM. DNA for the CDR3: TGTGCCAGCAGGGTGTCCAGGGCGTCCGAGCAGTACTTC. This translates into CASRVSRASEQYF.

The genes are TRBV29-1 and TRBJ2-7, with 13 positions matching TRBD2. CDR1 and CDR2 (germline): SQVTM, ANQGSEA. V shed 6 bases, J shed 2 bases, and the junction held 4 bases outside the gene matches. This CDR3 contains 14 residues. DNA of the CDR3: TGCAGCGTGTTACTAGCGGGAGGGCCCTACGAGCAGTACTTC. Translating it yields CSVLLAGGPYEQYF.

The chain combines TRBV6-1 with TRBJ1-5; D not resolved. The V gene's germline CDR1 is MNHNS and CDR2 SASEGT. V gave up 4 bases and J gave up 3 bases, with 13 bases separating them. The CDR3 consists of 15 residues. The CDR3 spells CASSVHGEVNQPQHF. The CDR3 DNA reads TGTGCCAGCAGTGTACACGGGGAAGTCAATCAGCCCCAGCATTTT.

V and J are TRBV11-3 and TRBJ2-3, with 7 bases identical to TRBD2. The CDR3 consists of 14 residues. The V gene's germline CDR1 is SGHNT and CDR2 YENEEA. Trimming at V came to 3 bases and at J to 3 bases, leaving 3 bases not matched to a gene. DNA of the CDR3: TGTGCCAGCAGCTTGACGCGGGGGACAGATACGCAGTATTTT. It yields the protein CASSLTRGTDTQYF.

This chain uses TRBV2 with TRBJ2-3; D may be TRBD2 (6 bases). The CDR3 sequence is 15 residues long. V was shortened by 8 bases and J by 2 bases, with 17 bases between the two germline ends. In germline, CDR1 is SNHLY, CDR2 FYNNEI. The CDR3 coding sequence is TGTGCCAGCGAGGAGGCGGGGAGACTCACAGATACGCAGTATTTT. This sequence encodes CASEEAGRLTDTQYF.